These 2 T cell receptor beta chains originate from one sample sequenced in a study of CD8 T cells in ankylosing spondylitis. Points from the study as a whole: About 8 highly homologous variants formed a TCR beta motif that appeared characteristic of ankylosing spondylitis blood.

MiXCR was run by TCRdb on the 5' RACE reads, yielding one entry per CDR3 protein. The table has approximately 300,000 distinct CDR3 sequences, 8% seen once. No cognate antigen is known for these TCRs. Sequenced: blood, either unsorted or a sorted T cell fraction (not recorded which). These receptors originate from a male donor with ankylosing spondylitis.

This chain links TRBV29-1 with TRBJ2-6; unclear D gene. V dropped 6 bases and J dropped 1 base, with 7 bases sitting between them. The CDR3 has 13 amino acids. The V gene's germline CDR1 is SQVTM and CDR2 ANQGSEA. DNA of the CDR3: TGCAGCGTACATTCGTCTGGGGCCAACGTCCTGACTTTC. Protein product: CSVHSSGANVLTF.

In its sample, this clonotype was seen many times. The rearrangement uses TRBV6-1 and TRBJ2-1; possibly TRBD1 or TRBD2 for D (5 bases each). The V gene's germline CDR1 is MNHNS and CDR2 SASEGT. V lost 9 bases and J lost 2, with 14 bases in between. CDR3 length: 14 residues. The CDR3 nucleotides read TGTGCCAGTGCAGGTGGGGGAGCCTACAATGAGCAGTTCTTC. As protein: CASAGGGAYNEQFF.